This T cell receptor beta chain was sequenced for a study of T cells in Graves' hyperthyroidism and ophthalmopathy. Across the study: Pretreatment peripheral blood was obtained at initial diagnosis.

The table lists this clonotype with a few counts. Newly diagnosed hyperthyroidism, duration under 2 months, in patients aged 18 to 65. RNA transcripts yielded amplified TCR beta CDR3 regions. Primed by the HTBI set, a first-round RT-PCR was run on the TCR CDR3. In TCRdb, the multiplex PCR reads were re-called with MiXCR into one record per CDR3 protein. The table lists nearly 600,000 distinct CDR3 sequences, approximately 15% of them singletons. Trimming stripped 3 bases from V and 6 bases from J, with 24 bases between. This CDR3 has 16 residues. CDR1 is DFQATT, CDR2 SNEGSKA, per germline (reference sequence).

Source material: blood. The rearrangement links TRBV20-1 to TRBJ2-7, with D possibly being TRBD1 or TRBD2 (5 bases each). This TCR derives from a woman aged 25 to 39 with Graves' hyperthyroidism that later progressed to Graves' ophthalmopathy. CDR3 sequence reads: CSASPFIRDHAGEQYF. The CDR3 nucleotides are TGCAGTGCTAGTCCCTTTATCCGGGACCACGCGGGCGAGCAGTACTTC.